Listed below are T cell receptor beta chains from one sample, sequenced in a study of blood T cell repertoires in COVID-19. Clones were sequenced by immunoSEQ multiplex PCR, and TCRdb holds only the in-frame ones, with some missing. Of 240,000 or so clones detected, 80% to 85% appear once; the ten largest clones hold 9.5% to 15%. The material sequenced was peripheral blood. The receptors originated from a woman aged 55 to 70 with active or convalescent COVID-19. Each CDR3 is given with its conserved first and last residue. Each record gives: clone size, V gene, D gene, J gene, CDR3 length, CDR3 DNA, CDR3 protein. D genes are given only for firm matches. Clone size is given for some rows only: seen once, a few or many times, or a class if the clone is expanded.

NA	TRBV7-9	NA	TRBJ2-3	14	TGTGCCAGCAGCGAACGCGGCAGCACAGATACGCAGTATTTT	CASSERGSTDTQYF
NA	TRBV2	NA	TRBJ1-1	14	TGTGCCAGCAGGGTCCAGGGTATGAACACTGAAGCTTTCTTT	CASRVQGMNTEAFF
NA	TRBV5-1	TRBD2	TRBJ2-3	16	TGCGCCAGCAGCTTGATTCGGCGGGGGGGCGCAAATACGCAGTATTTT	CASSLIRRGGANTQYF
NA	TRBV6-9	NA	TRBJ2-7	12	TGTGCCAGCAGTTATAGTCAGGTCCAGCAGTACTTC	CASSYSQVQQYF
NA	TRBV30	NA	TRBJ1-2	14	TGTGCCTTACGACTGGCAGGGTTTAGCTATGGCTACACCTTC	CALRLAGFSYGYTF
NA	TRBV29-1	NA	TRBJ2-1	13	TGCAGCGTTCGGGGAGGTGCCTACAATGAGCAGTTCTTC	CSVRGGAYNEQFF
many	TRBV10-2	NA	TRBJ2-7	13	TGCGCCAGCAGTGAGCGGGGGAACTACGAGCAGTACTTC	CASSERGNYEQYF
NA	TRBV30	NA	TRBJ1-1	11	TGTGCCTGGCGGGGGGCAACGGTGGCTTTCTTT	CAWRGATVAFF
NA	TRBV7-9	NA	TRBJ2-7	14	TGTGCCAGCAGCCCGGACAGGCCCGGGGGCGAGCAGTACTTC	CASSPDRPGGEQYF
NA	TRBV18	NA	TRBJ1-1	13	TGTGCCAGCTCGGCAGGGGCGGGCACTGAAGCTTTCTTT	CASSAGAGTEAFF
NA	TRBV28	NA	TRBJ2-1	12	TGTGCCAGCCAGTACAGGGTCAATGAGCAGTTCTTC	CASQYRVNEQFF
NA	TRBV4-1	TRBD1	TRBJ2-7	18	TGCGCCAGCAGCCAAGATCCGGGACAGGGGCTAAGCTCCTACGAGCAGTACTTC	CASSQDPGQGLSSYEQYF
NA	TRBV19	TRBD1	TRBJ1-5	13	TGTGCCAGTACTAAGGGGGCGGGACAGCCCCAGCATTTT	CASTKGAGQPQHF
NA	TRBV29-1	TRBD1	TRBJ1-2	14	TGCAGCGTTGAAGGGGACAGCGCTAACTATGGCTACACCTTC	CSVEGDSANYGYTF
NA	TRBV9	TRBD2	TRBJ2-2	15	TGTGCCAGCAGCCGGGGGGCGGGAGGCACCGGGGAGCTGTTTTTT	CASSRGAGGTGELFF
NA	TRBV27	NA	TRBJ1-4	14	TGTGCCAGCAGTCCCCGGGGGAAGGGAGAAAAACTGTTTTTT	CASSPRGKGEKLFF
NA	TRBV5-1	TRBD2	TRBJ2-1	15	TGCGCCAGCAGCTTGCCTAGCGGGGGACACAATGAGCAGTTCTTC	CASSLPSGGHNEQFF
NA	TRBV6-5	TRBD1	TRBJ1-2	16	TGTGCCAGCAGTTACTCGAGTCAGGGGGGTAACTATGGCTACACCTTC	CASSYSSQGGNYGYTF
NA	TRBV18	NA	TRBJ1-2	13	TGTGCCAGCTCACGGGACACCTACTATGGCTACACCTTC	CASSRDTYYGYTF
NA	TRBV20-1	TRBD2	TRBJ2-3	13	TGCAGTGCCAGTAGCGGGGGGACAGATACGCAGTATTTT	CSASSGGTDTQYF
NA	TRBV5-1	NA	TRBJ1-4	14	TGCGCCAGCAGCTATAGTCGGGGTAATGAAAAACTGTTTTTT	CASSYSRGNEKLFF
NA	TRBV9	TRBD1	TRBJ2-1	15	TGTGCCAGCAGCCCTACAGGGGCCGATTACAATGAGCAGTTCTTC	CASSPTGADYNEQFF
NA	TRBV30	NA	TRBJ2-5	12	TGTGCCTGGAGTGTGTCAGAAGAGACCCAGTACTTC	CAWSVSEETQYF
NA	TRBV6-1	NA	TRBJ1-6	17	TGTGCCAGCAGTGCGACTATCCAGAGCTCCTATAATTCACCCCTCCACTTT	CASSATIQSSYNSPLHF
NA	TRBV7-9	TRBD1	TRBJ1-6	14	TGTGCCAGCAGCTTAGCGGACAGGGGTTCACCCCTCCACTTT	CASSLADRGSPLHF
NA	TRBV19	TRBD1	TRBJ2-7	14	TGTGCCAGTAGTGGACAGGGTTGGGGGTACGAGCAGTACTTC	CASSGQGWGYEQYF
NA	TRBV2	TRBD1	TRBJ1-5	15	TGTGCCAGCAGTCTGCAGGGGGGAGGTTCTCAGCCCCAGCATTTT	CASSLQGGGSQPQHF
NA	TRBV4-3	TRBD1	TRBJ2-7	15	TGCGCCAGCAGCCAGACGGGACAGGGGCGCTACGAGCAGTACTTC	CASSQTGQGRYEQYF
NA	TRBV30	TRBD1	TRBJ1-1	14	TGTGCCTGGAGGGGGGGACAGGGAGAGACTGAAGCTTTCTTT	CAWRGGQGETEAFF
NA	TRBV18	TRBD1	TRBJ1-1	15	TGTGCCAGCTCGCGTCAAAGACAGGGGAACACTGAAGCTTTCTTT	CASSRQRQGNTEAFF
NA	TRBV4-3	NA	TRBJ2-1	16	TGCGCCAGCAGCCAAGATTTAGCGCCCTTCGGCGATGAGCAGTTCTTC	CASSQDLAPFGDEQFF